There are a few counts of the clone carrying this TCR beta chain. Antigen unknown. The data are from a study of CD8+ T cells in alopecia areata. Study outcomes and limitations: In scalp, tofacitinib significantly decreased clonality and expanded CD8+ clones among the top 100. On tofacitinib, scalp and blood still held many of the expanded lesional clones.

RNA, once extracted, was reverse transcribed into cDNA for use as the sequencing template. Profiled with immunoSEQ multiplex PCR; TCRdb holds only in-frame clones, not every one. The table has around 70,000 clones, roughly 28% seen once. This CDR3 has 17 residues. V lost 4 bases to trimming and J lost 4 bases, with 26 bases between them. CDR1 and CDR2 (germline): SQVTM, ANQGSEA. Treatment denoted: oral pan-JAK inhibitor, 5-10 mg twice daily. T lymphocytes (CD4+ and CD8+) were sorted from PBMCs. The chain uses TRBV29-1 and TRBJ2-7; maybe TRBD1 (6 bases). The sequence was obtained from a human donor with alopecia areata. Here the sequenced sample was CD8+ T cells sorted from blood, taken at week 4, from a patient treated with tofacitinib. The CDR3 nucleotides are TGCAGCGTTGGGTCAGTAGGACAGCTGCACCCCTTTTACGAGCAGTACTTC. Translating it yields CSVGSVGQLHPFYEQYF.